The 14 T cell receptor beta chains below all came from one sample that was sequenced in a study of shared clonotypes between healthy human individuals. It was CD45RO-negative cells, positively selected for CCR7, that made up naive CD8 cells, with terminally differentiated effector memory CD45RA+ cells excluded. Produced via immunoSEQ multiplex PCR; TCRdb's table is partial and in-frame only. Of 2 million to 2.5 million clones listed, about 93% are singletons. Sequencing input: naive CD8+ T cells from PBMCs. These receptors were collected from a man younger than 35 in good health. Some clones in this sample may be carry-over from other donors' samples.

In DNA form, the CDR3 reads TGTGCCAGCAGCGTTTCACTAGAAGCACACTACGAGCAGTACTTC. Translation gives CASSVSLEAHYEQYF. This chain joins TRBV9 and TRBJ2-7; a possible D gene is TRBD2 (5 bases). Germline V gives CDR1 SGDLS, CDR2 YYNGEE. There are 15 residues in the CDR3. The V and J ends lost 2 bases and 3 bases respectively, with 15 bases between them.

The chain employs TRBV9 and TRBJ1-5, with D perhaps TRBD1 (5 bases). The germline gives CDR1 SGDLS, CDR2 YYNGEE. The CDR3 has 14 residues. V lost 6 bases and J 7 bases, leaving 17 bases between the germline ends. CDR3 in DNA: TGTGCCAGCAACCAGGGCGGTATAGGACAGCCCCAGCATTTT. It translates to CASNQGGIGQPQHF.

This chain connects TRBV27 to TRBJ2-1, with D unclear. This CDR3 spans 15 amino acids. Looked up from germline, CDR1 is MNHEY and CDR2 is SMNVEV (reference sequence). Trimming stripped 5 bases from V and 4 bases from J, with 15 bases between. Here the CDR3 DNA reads TGTGCCAGCAGTCCCCTCTATGGGGTTTACAATGAGCAGTTCTTC. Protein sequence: CASSPLYGVYNEQFF.

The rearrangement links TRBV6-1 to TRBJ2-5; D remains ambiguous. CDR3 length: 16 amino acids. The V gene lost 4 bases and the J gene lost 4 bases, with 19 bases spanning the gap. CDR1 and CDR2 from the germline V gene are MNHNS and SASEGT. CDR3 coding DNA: TGTGCCAGCAGTGGGATTGGCGGATCCTTGGGAGAGACCCAGTACTTC. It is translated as CASSGIGGSLGETQYF.

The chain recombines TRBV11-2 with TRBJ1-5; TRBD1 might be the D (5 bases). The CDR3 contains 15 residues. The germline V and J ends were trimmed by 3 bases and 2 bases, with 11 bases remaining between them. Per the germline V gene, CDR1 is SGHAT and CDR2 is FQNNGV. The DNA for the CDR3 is TGTGCCAGCAGCTTCGGAGTGGGGGGCAATCAGCCCCAGCATTTT. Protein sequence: CASSFGVGGNQPQHF.

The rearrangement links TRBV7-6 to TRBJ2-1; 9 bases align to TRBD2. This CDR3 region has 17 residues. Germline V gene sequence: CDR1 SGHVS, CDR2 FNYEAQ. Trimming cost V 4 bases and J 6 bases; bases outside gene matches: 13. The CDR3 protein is CASSSHRLAEYGNEQFF. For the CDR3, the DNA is TGTGCCAGCAGCTCGCACCGACTAGCGGAGTACGGCAATGAGCAGTTCTTC. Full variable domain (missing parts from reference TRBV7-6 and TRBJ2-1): GAGVSQSPRYKVTKRGQDVALRCDPISGHVSLYWYRQALGQGPEFLTYFNYEAQQDKSGLPNDRFSAERPEGSISTLTIQRTEQRDSAMYRCASSSHRLAEYGNEQFFGPGTRLTVL.

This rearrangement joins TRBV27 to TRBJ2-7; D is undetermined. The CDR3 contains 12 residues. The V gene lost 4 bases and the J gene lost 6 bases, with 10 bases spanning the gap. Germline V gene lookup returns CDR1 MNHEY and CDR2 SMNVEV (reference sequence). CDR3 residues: CASSSTPVEQYF. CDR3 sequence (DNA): TGTGCCAGCAGTTCGACACCCGTCGAGCAGTACTTC.

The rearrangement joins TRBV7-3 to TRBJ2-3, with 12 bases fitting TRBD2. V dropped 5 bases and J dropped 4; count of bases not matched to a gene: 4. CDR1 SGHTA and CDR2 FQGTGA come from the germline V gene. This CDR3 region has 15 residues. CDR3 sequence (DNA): TGTGCCAGCAGCCGACTAGCGGGAGTGTCAGATACGCAGTATTTT. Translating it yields CASSRLAGVSDTQYF.

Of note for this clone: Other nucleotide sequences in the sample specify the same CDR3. CDR3 loop: CASSGQTYEQYF. CDR3 coding DNA: TGTGCCAGCAGCGGCCAAACCTACGAGCAGTACTTC. This rearrangement joins TRBV28 to TRBJ2-7, with D unresolved. The CDR3 is 12 amino acids. V shed 6 bases and J shed 2 bases, with 8 bases lying between them. CDR1 MDHEN and CDR2 SYDVKM come from the germline V gene. Complete variable domain (other parts from reference TRBV28 and TRBJ2-7): DVKVTQSSRYLVKRTGEKVFLECVQDMDHENMFWYRQDPGLGLRLIYFSYDVKMKEKGDIPEGYSVSREKKERFSLILESASTNQTSMYLCASSGQTYEQYFGPGTRLTVT.

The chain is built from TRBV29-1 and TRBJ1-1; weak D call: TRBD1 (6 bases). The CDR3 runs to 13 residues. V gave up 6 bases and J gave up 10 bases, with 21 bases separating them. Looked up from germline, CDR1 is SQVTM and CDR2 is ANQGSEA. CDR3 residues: CSVRGEGQNGAFF. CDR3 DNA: TGCAGCGTGCGGGGAGAGGGACAAAATGGAGCTTTCTTT.

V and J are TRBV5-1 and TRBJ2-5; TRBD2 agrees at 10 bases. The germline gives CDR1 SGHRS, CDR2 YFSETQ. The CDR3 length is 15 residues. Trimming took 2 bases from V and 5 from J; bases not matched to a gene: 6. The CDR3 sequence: CASSLAGGPSETQYF. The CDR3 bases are TGCGCCAGCAGCTTAGCGGGAGGGCCGAGTGAGACCCAGTACTTC.

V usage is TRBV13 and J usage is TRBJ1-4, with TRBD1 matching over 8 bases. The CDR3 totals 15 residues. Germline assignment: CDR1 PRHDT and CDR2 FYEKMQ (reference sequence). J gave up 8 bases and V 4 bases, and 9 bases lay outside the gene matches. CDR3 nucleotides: TGTGCCAGCAGCTACCCCTCACAGGGGGAGGAAAAACTGTTTTTT. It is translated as CASSYPSQGEEKLFF.

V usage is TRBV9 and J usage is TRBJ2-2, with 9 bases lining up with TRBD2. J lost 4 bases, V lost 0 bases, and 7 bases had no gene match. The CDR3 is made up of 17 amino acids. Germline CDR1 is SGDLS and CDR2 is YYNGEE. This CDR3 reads CASSVGGRGKGTGELFF. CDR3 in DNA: TGTGCCAGCAGCGTAGGCGGGAGGGGAAAGGGCACCGGGGAGCTGTTTTTT.

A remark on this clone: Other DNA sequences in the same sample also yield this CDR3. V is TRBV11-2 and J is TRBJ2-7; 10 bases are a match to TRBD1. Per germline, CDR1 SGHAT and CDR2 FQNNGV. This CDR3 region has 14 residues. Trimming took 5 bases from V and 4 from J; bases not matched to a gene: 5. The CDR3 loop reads CASSPPGQGYEQYF. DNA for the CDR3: TGTGCCAGCAGCCCCCCGGGACAGGGGTACGAGCAGTACTTC.